This T cell receptor beta chain originates from a study of T-cell memory formation after mild COVID-19. Study at large: TCR clusters were largely donor specific. Study findings and constraints: SARS-CoV-2 specificity of second-wave clones peaking day 37 was unconfirmed. The study found balanced CD4/CD8 in clones contracting day 15 to 85 and a CD4+ lean in later expanders.

This clonotype was detected ten times or more. The antigen is undetermined. The germline gives CDR1 SGHRS, CDR2 YFSETQ. The V end was cut by 6 bases, the J end by 2 bases, with 15 bases between. CDR3 length equals 14 residues. In TCRdb, the 5' RACE reads were re-called with MiXCR into one record per CDR3 protein. The table has 300,000 to 350,000 distinct CDR3 sequences, 13% to 15% seen once. The gene calls are TRBV5-1 and TRBJ2-7; tentative D call: TRBD2 (6 bases). Input material: PBMCs or a T cell subset sorted from them (not recorded which). The clonotype comes from a young man who had mild COVID-19 (a few samples of this study predate the infection). Cell type and time point are not known. CDR3 in DNA: TGCGCCAGCAAGAAATCCGGGGGTCCCTACGAGCAGTACTTC. It specifies CASKKSGGPYEQYF.